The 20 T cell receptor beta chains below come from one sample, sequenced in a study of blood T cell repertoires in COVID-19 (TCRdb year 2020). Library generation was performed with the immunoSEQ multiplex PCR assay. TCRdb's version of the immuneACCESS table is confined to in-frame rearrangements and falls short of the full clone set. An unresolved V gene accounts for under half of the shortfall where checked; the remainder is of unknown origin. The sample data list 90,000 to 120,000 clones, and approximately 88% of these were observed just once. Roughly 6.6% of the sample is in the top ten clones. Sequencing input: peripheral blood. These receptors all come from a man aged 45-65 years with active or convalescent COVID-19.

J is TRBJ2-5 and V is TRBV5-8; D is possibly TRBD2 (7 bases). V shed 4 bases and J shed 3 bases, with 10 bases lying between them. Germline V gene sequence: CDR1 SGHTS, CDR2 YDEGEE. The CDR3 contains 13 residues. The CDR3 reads CASSRGAEETQYF. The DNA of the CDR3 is TGTGCCAGCAGCCGGGGGGCGGAAGAGACCCAGTACTTC.

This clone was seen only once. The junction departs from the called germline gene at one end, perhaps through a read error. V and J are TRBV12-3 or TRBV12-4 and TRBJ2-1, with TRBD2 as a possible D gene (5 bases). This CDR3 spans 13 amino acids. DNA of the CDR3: TGCGCTACTTCGAGGGAGCCCTACAATGAGCAGTTCTTC. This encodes CATSREPYNEQFF.

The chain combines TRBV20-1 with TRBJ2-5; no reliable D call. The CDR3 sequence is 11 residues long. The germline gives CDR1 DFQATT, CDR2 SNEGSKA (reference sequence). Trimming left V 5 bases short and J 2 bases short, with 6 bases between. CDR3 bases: TGCAGTGCTGAGTTGCAAGAGACCCAGTACTTC. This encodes CSAELQETQYF.

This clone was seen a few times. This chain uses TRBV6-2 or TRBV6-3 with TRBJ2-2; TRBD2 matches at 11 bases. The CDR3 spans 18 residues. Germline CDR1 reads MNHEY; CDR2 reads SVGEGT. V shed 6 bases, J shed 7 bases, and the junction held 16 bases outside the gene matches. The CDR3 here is CASSPSRTSGSIGGELFF. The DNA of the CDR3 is TGTGCCAGCAGCCCTAGCCGTACTAGCGGGAGTATAGGCGGGGAGCTGTTTTTT.

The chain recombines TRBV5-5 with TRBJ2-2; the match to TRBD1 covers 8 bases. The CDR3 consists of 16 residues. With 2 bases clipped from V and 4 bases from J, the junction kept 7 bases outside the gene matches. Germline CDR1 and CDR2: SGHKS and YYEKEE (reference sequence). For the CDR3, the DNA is TGTGCCAGCAGCTTAAGGAGACAGGGGAGCACCGGGGAGCTGTTTTTT. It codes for CASSLRRQGSTGELFF.

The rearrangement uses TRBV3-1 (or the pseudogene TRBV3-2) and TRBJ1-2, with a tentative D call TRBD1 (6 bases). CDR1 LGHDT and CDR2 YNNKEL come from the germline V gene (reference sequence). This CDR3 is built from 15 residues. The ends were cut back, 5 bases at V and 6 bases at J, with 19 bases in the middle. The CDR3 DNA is TGTGCCAGCAGCTCCTCCCCTGACAGGTTGCATGGCTACACCTTC. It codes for CASSSSPDRLHGYTF.

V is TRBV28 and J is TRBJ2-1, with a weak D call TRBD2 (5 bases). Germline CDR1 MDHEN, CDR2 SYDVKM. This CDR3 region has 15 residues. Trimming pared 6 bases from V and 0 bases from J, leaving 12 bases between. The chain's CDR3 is CASSPRADSYNEQFF. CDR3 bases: TGTGCCAGCAGCCCTCGAGCGGACTCCTACAATGAGCAGTTCTTC.

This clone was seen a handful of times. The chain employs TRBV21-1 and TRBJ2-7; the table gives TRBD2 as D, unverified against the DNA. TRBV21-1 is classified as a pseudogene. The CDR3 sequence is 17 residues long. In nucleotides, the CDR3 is TGTGCCAGCAGCAAAGCCAATGGGACTAGCGGCTCCTACGAGCAGTACTTC. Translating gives CASSKANGTSGSYEQYF.

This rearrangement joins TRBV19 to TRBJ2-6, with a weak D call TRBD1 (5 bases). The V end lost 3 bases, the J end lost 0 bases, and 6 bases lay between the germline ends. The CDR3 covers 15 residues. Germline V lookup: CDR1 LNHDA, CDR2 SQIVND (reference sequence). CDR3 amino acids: CASSMGLSGANVLTF. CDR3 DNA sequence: TGTGCCAGTAGTATGGGGCTCTCTGGGGCCAACGTCCTGACTTTC.

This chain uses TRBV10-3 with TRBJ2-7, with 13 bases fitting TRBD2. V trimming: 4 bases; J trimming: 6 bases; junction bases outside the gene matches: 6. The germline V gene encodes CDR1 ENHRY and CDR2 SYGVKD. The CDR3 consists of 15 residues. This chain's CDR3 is CAISALAGGGSEQYF. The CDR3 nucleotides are TGTGCCATCAGTGCACTAGCGGGAGGGGGGTCCGAGCAGTACTTC.

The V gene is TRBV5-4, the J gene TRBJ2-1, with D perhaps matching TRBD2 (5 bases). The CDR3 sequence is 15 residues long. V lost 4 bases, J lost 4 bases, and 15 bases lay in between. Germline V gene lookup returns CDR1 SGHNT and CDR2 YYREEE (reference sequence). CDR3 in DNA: TGTGCCAGCAGCCCCGGACTGGTTAGTTACAATGAGCAGTTCTTC. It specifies CASSPGLVSYNEQFF.

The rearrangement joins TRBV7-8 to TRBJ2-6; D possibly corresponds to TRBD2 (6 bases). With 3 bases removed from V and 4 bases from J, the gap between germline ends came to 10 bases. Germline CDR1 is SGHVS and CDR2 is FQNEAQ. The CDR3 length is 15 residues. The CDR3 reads CASSFAGTGANVLTF. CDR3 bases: TGTGCCAGCAGCTTCGCGGGAACCGGGGCCAACGTCCTGACTTTC. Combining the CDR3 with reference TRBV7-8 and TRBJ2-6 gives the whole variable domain GAGVSQSPRYKVAKRGQDVALRCDPISGHVSLFWYQQALGQGPEFLTYFQNEAQLDKSGLPSDRFFAERPEGSVSTLKIQRTQQEDSAVYLCASSFAGTGANVLTFGAGSRLTVL.

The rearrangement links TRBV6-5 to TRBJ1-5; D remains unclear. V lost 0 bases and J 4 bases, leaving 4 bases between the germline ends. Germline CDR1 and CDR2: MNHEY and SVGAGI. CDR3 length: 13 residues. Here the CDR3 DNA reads TGTGCCAGCAGTTACTCGAGAAATCAGCCCCAGCATTTT. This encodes CASSYSRNQPQHF.

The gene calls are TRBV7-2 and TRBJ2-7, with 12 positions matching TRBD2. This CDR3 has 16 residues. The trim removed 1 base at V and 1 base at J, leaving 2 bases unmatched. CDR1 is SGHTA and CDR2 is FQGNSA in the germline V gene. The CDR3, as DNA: TGTGCCAGCAGCTTAGTCGGACTAGCGGGGTCCTACGAGCAGTACTTC. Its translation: CASSLVGLAGSYEQYF.

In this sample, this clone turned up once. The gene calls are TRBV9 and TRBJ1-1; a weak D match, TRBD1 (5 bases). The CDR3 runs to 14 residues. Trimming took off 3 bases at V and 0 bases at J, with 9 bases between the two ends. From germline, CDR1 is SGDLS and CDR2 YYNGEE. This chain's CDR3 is CASSGGAMNTEAFF. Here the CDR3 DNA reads TGTGCCAGCAGCGGCGGGGCGATGAACACTGAAGCTTTCTTT. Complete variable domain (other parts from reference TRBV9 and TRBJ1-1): DSGVTQTPKHLITATGQRVTLRCSPRSGDLSVYWYQQSLDQGLQFLIQYYNGEERAKGNILERFSAQQFPDLHSELNLSSLELGDSALYFCASSGGAMNTEAFFGQGTRLTVV.

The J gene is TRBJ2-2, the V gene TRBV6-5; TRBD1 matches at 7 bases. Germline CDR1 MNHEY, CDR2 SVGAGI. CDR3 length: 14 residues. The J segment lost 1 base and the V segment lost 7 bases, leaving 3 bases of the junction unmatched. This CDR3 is CASIRDRNTGELFF. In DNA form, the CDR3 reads TGTGCCAGCATCCGGGACAGGAACACCGGGGAGCTGTTTTTT.

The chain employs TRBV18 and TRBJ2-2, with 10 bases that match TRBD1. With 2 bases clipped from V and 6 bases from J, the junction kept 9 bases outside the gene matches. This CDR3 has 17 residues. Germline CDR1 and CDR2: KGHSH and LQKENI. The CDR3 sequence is CASSPNGQGVRAGELFF. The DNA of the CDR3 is TGTGCCAGCTCACCAAATGGACAGGGGGTTCGGGCCGGGGAGCTGTTTTTT.

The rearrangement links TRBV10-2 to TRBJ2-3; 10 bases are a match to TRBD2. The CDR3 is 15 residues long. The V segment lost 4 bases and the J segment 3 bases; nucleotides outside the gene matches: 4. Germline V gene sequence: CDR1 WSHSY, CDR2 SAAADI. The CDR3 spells CASSGTSGRTDTQYF. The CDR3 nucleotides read TGCGCCAGCAGTGGGACTAGCGGTAGAACAGATACGCAGTATTTT.

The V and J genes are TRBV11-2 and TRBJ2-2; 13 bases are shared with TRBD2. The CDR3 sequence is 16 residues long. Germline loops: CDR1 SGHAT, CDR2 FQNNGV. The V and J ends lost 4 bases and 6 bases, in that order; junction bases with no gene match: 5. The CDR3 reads CASSWTSGSGSGELFF. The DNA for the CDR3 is TGTGCCAGCAGCTGGACTAGCGGGAGCGGGTCCGGGGAGCTGTTTTTT.

The CDR3 spells CSVEERQGNYGYTF. CDR3 in DNA: TGCAGCGTTGAGGAAAGGCAGGGTAACTATGGCTACACCTTC. The V call is TRBV29-1, the J call TRBJ1-2; D might be TRBD1 (5 bases). The germline V gene has CDR1 SQVTM and CDR2 ANQGSEA. The CDR3 is 14 amino acids. Trimming cost V 3 bases and J 1 base, with 12 bases left between them.